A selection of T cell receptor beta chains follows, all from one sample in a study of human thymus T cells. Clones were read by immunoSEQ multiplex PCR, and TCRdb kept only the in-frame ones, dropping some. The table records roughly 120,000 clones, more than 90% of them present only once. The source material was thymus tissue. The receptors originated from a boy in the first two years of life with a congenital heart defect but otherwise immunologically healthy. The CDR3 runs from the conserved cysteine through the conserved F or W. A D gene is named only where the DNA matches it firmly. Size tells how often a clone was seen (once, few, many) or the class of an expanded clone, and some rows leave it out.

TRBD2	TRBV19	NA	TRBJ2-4	CASTVGTSMHIQYF	TGTGCCAGTACCGTCGGGACTAGTATGCACATTCAGTACTTC
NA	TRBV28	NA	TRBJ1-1	CASSLFGHPPNTEAFF	TGTGCCAGCAGTTTATTCGGCCATCCCCCTAACACTGAAGCTTTCTTT
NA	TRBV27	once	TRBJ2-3	CASSYRRRDPSTDTQYF	TGTGCCAGCAGTTACCGGAGGCGGGACCCTAGCACAGATACGCAGTATTTT
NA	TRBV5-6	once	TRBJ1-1	CASSDHLENTEAFF	TGTGCCAGCTCGGATCACTTGGAGAACACTGAAGCTTTCTTT
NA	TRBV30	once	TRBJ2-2	CAWSKGSLRNTGELFF	TGTGCCTGGAGTAAAGGTTCTTTGCGAAACACCGGGGAGCTGTTTTTT
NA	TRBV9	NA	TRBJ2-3	CASSEDSPGTDTQYF	TGTGCCAGCAGCGAGGACAGTCCCGGCACAGATACGCAGTATTTT
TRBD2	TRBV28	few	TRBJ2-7	CASSSSSGGAYEQYF	TGTGCCAGCAGTTCCTCTAGCGGGGGAGCCTACGAGCAGTACTTC
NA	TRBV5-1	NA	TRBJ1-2	CASSFLGKDGYTF	TGCGCCAGCAGCTTCTTGGGGAAGGATGGCTACACCTTC
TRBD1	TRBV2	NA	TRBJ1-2	CASSEAELGGGYGYTF	TGTGCCAGCAGTGAAGCGGAACTAGGGGGCGGCTATGGCTACACCTTC
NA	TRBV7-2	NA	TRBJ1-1	CASSSETPATEAFF	TGTGCCAGCAGCTCAGAAACACCTGCCACTGAAGCTTTCTTT
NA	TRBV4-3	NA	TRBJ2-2	CASSQDLTTNTGELFF	TGCGCCAGCAGCCAAGACCTCACCACGAACACCGGGGAGCTGTTTTTT
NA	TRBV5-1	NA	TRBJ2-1	CASSPGGGPTGGQFF	TGCGCCAGCAGCCCCGGTGGAGGGCCCACCGGGGGTCAGTTCTTC
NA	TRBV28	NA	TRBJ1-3	CASEEQGRSGNTIYF	TGTGCCAGTGAGGAACAGGGCCGCTCTGGAAACACCATATATTTT
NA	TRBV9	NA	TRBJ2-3	CASSPSTESSTDTQYF	TGTGCCAGCAGCCCGTCGACAGAATCTAGCACAGATACGCAGTATTTT
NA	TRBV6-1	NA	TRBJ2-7	CASSGRTVAYEQYF	TGTGCCAGCAGTGGCCGGACTGTAGCCTACGAGCAGTACTTC
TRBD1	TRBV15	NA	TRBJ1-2	CATSDRDRVSGYTF	TGTGCCACCAGCGACCGGGACAGGGTCTCTGGCTACACCTTC
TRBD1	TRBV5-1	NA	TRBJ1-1	CASSFMTGRDTEAFF	TGCGCCAGCAGCTTTATGACAGGGCGGGACACTGAAGCTTTCTTT
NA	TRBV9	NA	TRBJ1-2	CASSPRWEGANYGYTF	TGTGCCAGCAGCCCCCGCTGGGAGGGGGCTAACTATGGCTACACCTTC
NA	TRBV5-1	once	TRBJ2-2	CASSLITRSKFANTGELFF	TGCGCCAGCAGCTTGATAACTAGGTCGAAGTTCGCGAACACCGGGGAGCTGTTTTTT
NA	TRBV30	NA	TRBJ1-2	CAWSVTGGGGYTF	TGTGCCTGGAGTGTAACCGGGGGCGGGGGCTACACCTTC
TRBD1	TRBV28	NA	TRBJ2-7	CASSLYVRGHSLPYEQYF	TGTGCCAGCAGTTTATATGTGAGGGGGCATTCCCTTCCCTACGAGCAGTACTTC
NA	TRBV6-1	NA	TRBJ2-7	CASRETTSYEQYF	TGTGCCAGCAGAGAGACGACCTCCTACGAGCAGTACTTC
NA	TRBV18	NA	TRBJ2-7	CASSPQVASSYEQYF	TGTGCCAGCTCACCACAGGTCGCGTCATCCTACGAGCAGTACTTC
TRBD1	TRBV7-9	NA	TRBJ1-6	CASSLVGGAGNSPLHF	TGTGCCAGCAGCTTAGTAGGGGGCGCGGGAAATTCACCCCTCCACTTT
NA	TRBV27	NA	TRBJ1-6	CASSLGGISYNSPLHF	TGTGCCAGCAGTTTAGGGGGGATCTCCTATAATTCACCCCTCCACTTT
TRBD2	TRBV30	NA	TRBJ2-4	CAWSDRMLAGGPRNIQYF	TGTGCCTGGAGTGATAGGATGCTAGCGGGGGGGCCGAGGAACATTCAGTACTTC
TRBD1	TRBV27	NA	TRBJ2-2	CASSLWGAGGDNGELFF	TGTGCCAGCAGTTTATGGGGGGCAGGGGGCGATAACGGGGAGCTGTTTTTT